A selection of T cell receptor beta chains follows, all from one sample in a study of shared clonotypes between healthy human individuals. Clones were sequenced by immunoSEQ multiplex PCR, and TCRdb holds only the in-frame ones, with some missing. The sample includes under 700,000 clones, roughly 95% of them seen just once. The sample taken for sequencing was naive CD8+ T cells sorted from blood. The receptors were sampled from a young woman in good health. Both conserved end residues are part of each CDR3. A D gene is named only where the DNA matches it firmly. Clone size is not always given. Where it is, it says once, few, many or a class for expanded clones.

V gene	J gene	clone size	D gene	CDR3 DNA	CDR3 protein
TRBV28	TRBJ1-5	.	.	TGTGCCAGCAGCACTTATAGCAATCAGCCCCAGCATTTT	CASSTYSNQPQHF
TRBV28	TRBJ2-1	.	.	TGTGCCAGCAGTAACTTAGGAGTGGGGGGTAACTACAATGAGCAGTTCTTC	CASSNLGVGGNYNEQFF
TRBV6-5	TRBJ2-2	.	.	TGTGCCAGCAGTTACTTTGGACAGAACACCGGGGAGCTGTTTTTT	CASSYFGQNTGELFF
TRBV19	TRBJ1-5	few	.	TGTGCCAGTAGTCGAGACGGGAATCAGCCCCAGCATTTT	CASSRDGNQPQHF
TRBV2	TRBJ1-1	.	.	TGTGCAAAGAGGGGGGGCCTGGACACTGAAGCTTTCTTT	CAKRGGLDTEAFF
TRBV2	TRBJ2-3	.	TRBD2	TGTGCCAGCAGTGAAGTTGGTAGCGGGAGCTCAGATACGCAGTATTTT	CASSEVGSGSSDTQYF
TRBV9	TRBJ2-1	once	TRBD2	TGTGCCACCGTCGGGACTAGCTCCTACAATGAGCAGTTCTTC	CATVGTSSYNEQFF
TRBV28	TRBJ2-7	.	.	TGTGCCAGCAGTTTATTACAGGGATACGAGCAGTACTTC	CASSLLQGYEQYF
TRBV6-1	TRBJ2-7	.	.	TGTGCCAGCAGTGAAGGGCTGAGGAGCCTCTACGAGCAGTACTTC	CASSEGLRSLYEQYF
TRBV11-2	TRBJ1-5	.	.	TGTGCCAGCAGCTCCACAGGAGGAGTCGGTCAGCCCCAGCATTTT	CASSSTGGVGQPQHF
TRBV19	TRBJ2-7	.	.	TGTGCCAGTAGTATATCTTTGTCAGAAGTGTACGAGCAGTACTTC	CASSISLSEVYEQYF
TRBV19	TRBJ2-2	.	.	TGTGCCAGTAGTGTTGGGTATAGTGTGGTCTTCTCCGCCGGGGAGCTGTTTTTT	CASSVGYSVVFSAGELFF
TRBV7-9	TRBJ2-1	once	.	TGTGCCAGCAGCTTAGGGGGTAGTCATGAGCAGTTCTTC	CASSLGGSHEQFF
TRBV15	TRBJ2-5	.	.	TGTGCCACCAGCAGAGCCTGGACTGGAGGGACCCAGTACTTC	CATSRAWTGGTQYF
TRBV7-2	TRBJ1-4	.	.	TGTGCCAGCAACTCCGGGACTTCCGGTGAAAAACTGTTTTTT	CASNSGTSGEKLFF
TRBV2	TRBJ2-3	.	.	TGTGCCATTGAGACTAGAACGGATACGCAGTATTTT	CAIETRTDTQYF
TRBV30	TRBJ2-5	.	TRBD2	TGTGCCTGGAGTGACGGACTAGCAAAGGGAGAGACCCAGTACTTC	CAWSDGLAKGETQYF
TRBV9	TRBJ2-1	.	.	TGTGCCAGCAGCGCCCCGGGCAGGACCTACAATGAGCAGTTCTTC	CASSAPGRTYNEQFF
TRBV13	TRBJ2-7	few	TRBD1	TGTGCCAGCAGCTCGTGGGACAGGGGGTTCGAGCAGTACTTC	CASSSWDRGFEQYF
TRBV15	TRBJ1-1	.	TRBD1	TGTGCCACCAGCTCCCGGACAGGGAAGACTGAAGCTTTCTTT	CATSSRTGKTEAFF
TRBV9	TRBJ2-2	.	.	TGTGCCAGCAGCGCTCCTGTGAGGGAGAACACCGGGGAGCTGTTTTTT	CASSAPVRENTGELFF
TRBV27	TRBJ2-7	.	.	TGTGCCAGCAGTTCCGGATCCTACGAGCAGTACTTC	CASSSGSYEQYF
TRBV11-2	TRBJ2-5	.	.	TGTGCCAGCAGCTTAGCTGTGGGGCCCACTTCAAGACACTTC	CASSLAVGPTSRHF
TRBV10-1	TRBJ2-5	once	.	TGCGCCAGCAGCGAAGCCGGGGAAGGCCGTCAAGAGACCCAGTACTTC	CASSEAGEGRQETQYF
TRBV5-4	TRBJ2-3	.	TRBD2	TGTGCCAGCAGCCCGTCGGGACTAGCCCCGAGGGGGGGAGATACGCAGTATTTT	CASSPSGLAPRGGDTQYF
TRBV5-6	TRBJ2-7	.	.	TGTGCCAGCAGCTACCCGCAGGGAATTCTCGACGAGCAGTACTTC	CASSYPQGILDEQYF
TRBV29-1	TRBJ2-7	.	TRBD2	TGCAGCGTGCAGCGGGGGGGAGAGCAGTACTTC	CSVQRGGEQYF
TRBV30	TRBJ2-1	.	TRBD1	TGTGCCTGGAGTGTACACTCTTTGAACAGGGGGAATGAGCAGTTCTTC	CAWSVHSLNRGNEQFF
TRBV7-9	TRBJ2-1	.	.	TGTGCCAGCAGCTTTGCGGGGACCTACAATGAGCAGTTCTTC	CASSFAGTYNEQFF
TRBV28	TRBJ2-1	.	TRBD2	TGTGCCAGCAGTTTAGGCCTAGCGGGGTACAATGAGCAGTTCTTC	CASSLGLAGYNEQFF
TRBV21-1	TRBJ1-1	.	.	TGTGCCAGCAGCCTCCGGGAATCGGGGACAGGGGGCACTGAAGCTTTCTTT	CASSLRESGTGGTEAFF
TRBV7-7	TRBJ2-5	once	TRBD1	TGTGCCAGCAGCTTTCGGACAGGGGAGACCCAGTACTTC	CASSFRTGETQYF
TRBV5-4	TRBJ2-1	.	.	TGTGCCAGCAGCGGAGTCAATGAGCAGTTCTTC	CASSGVNEQFF
TRBV6-1	TRBJ1-3	.	.	TGTGCCAGCAGGCCAGGTCCCTCTGGAAACACCATATATTTT	CASRPGPSGNTIYF
TRBV19	TRBJ2-7	.	TRBD2	TGTGCCAGTAGTTCCCCTAGCGGGAGTTACGAGCAGTACTTC	CASSSPSGSYEQYF
TRBV28	TRBJ2-3	.	.	TGTGCCAGCAGTCTCACATCACAGGGAACAGATACGCAGTATTTT	CASSLTSQGTDTQYF
TRBV5-6	TRBJ2-7	.	TRBD1	TGTGCCAGCAGCCCCCCGGGACAGTTATACGAGCAGTACTTC	CASSPPGQLYEQYF
TRBV4-1	TRBJ2-5	few	TRBD1	TGCGCCAGCAGCCAAGAGGGGACAGGGGGCTCGACCCAGTACTTC	CASSQEGTGGSTQYF
TRBV6-1	TRBJ2-7	.	.	TGTGCCAGCAGTGCGTACAGAACCTACGAGCAGTACTTC	CASSAYRTYEQYF
TRBV2	TRBJ1-5	.	.	TGTGCCAGCAGTGAAGGGCCGGTTATTAATCAGCCCCAGCATTTT	CASSEGPVINQPQHF
TRBV6-6	TRBJ2-7	.	.	TGTGCCAGCAATAGCCGGGACACTTATGGCGAGCAGTACTTC	CASNSRDTYGEQYF
TRBV13	TRBJ2-7	.	.	TGTGCCAGCAGCTGGAGTGCTACCTACGAGCAGTACTTC	CASSWSATYEQYF
TRBV2	TRBJ2-1	.	.	TGTGCCAGCTGCCCGGGGGGCGAAGGGACGTTGAGGGAGCAGTTCTTC	CASCPGGEGTLREQFF
TRBV27	TRBJ2-7	.	.	TGTGCCAGCAGTCCTCAGGCAGGGTTCTACGAGCAGTACTTC	CASSPQAGFYEQYF
TRBV10-2	TRBJ1-4	.	.	TGCGCCAGCAGTCCCGGGGCAGCCGAAAAACTGTTTTTT	CASSPGAAEKLFF
TRBV19	TRBJ2-7	.	TRBD2	TGTGCCAGTAGTGCGGGACTAGCGACCTACGAGCAGTACTTC	CASSAGLATYEQYF
TRBV2	TRBJ1-2	.	TRBD1	TGTGCCACTCCGACAGGGTCTAACTATGGCTACACCTTC	CATPTGSNYGYTF
TRBV28	TRBJ2-1	.	.	TGTGCCAGCAGTTTATATAGGGGGGGCCTCGGAGGGGATGAGCAGTTCTTC	CASSLYRGGLGGDEQFF
TRBV5-1	TRBJ2-7	.	TRBD2	TGCGCCAGCAGCTTGGGGCGGGAGGGCTACGAGCAGTACTTC	CASSLGREGYEQYF
TRBV19	TRBJ1-2	once	.	TGTGCCAGTATCCCCACAGGGCTTCCTTATGGCTACACCTTC	CASIPTGLPYGYTF
TRBV19	TRBJ1-2	.	TRBD1	TGTGCCAGTAGTGAGCAGGGGGCGATTGTCTATGGCTACACCTTC	CASSEQGAIVYGYTF
TRBV7-9	TRBJ2-7	.	.	TGTGCCAGCAGCTTAGGCAGTTACGAGCAGTACTTC	CASSLGSYEQYF
TRBV28	TRBJ1-6	.	.	TGTGCCAGCAGGCGACTGAGCTCCTATAATTCACCCCTCCACTTT	CASRRLSSYNSPLHF
TRBV27	TRBJ2-1	.	.	TGTGCCAGCAGTTTCACTGATCCGGGTGGGAATGAGCAGTTCTTC	CASSFTDPGGNEQFF
TRBV28	TRBJ1-2	.	.	TGTGCCAGCAGGTCCCTAGATTTGAGGGTTCCTGGCTACACCTTC	CASRSLDLRVPGYTF
TRBV11-2	TRBJ2-7	.	.	TGTGCCAGCAGCTTTTCCCTGGGGTACGAGCAGTACTTC	CASSFSLGYEQYF
TRBV7-9	TRBJ2-3	.	.	TGTGCCAGCAGTTCTGCGACAGGCACAGATACGCAGTATTTT	CASSSATGTDTQYF
TRBV5-4	TRBJ2-6	.	.	TGTGCCAGCAGCGAACCGCCAACTATTACTGGGGCCAACGTCCTGACTTTC	CASSEPPTITGANVLTF
TRBV28	TRBJ2-3	.	.	TGTGCCAGCAGTTTTGAGCTGGTTTTCGATGTGGGCGATACGCAGTATTTT	CASSFELVFDVGDTQYF